This T cell receptor beta chain was observed in a study of blood T cell repertoires in COVID-19. Study-wide background: Acute-phase and convalescent COVID-19 samples originated in the United States, Italy and Spain.

The Seattle site enrolled patients during active infection and followed them longitudinally. The CDR3 contains 15 residues. Germline CDR1 reads LNHDA; CDR2 reads SQIVND (reference sequence). Deletions cut 4 bases from V and 0 bases from J, with 10 bases between. Per the original data handling: The authors estimated nucleated cell counts from reference gene primer amplification. Method: immunoSEQ multiplex PCR; TCRdb's copy keeps in-frame clones and lacks some. V and J calls and clone size are given by that table; D and trimming were obtained from the DNA. The sample yields 150,000 or so clones, approximately 79% seen once.

The chain uses TRBV19 and TRBJ2-1; no firm D call. The material sequenced was peripheral blood. This receptor was identified in a middle-aged woman with COVID-19, enrolled during active disease. Here the CDR3 reads CASSRQSSSYNEQFF. The CDR3 nucleotides are TGTGCCAGTAGTAGACAATCGAGCTCCTACAATGAGCAGTTCTTC.